This TCR beta chain comes out of a study of CD8 T cells in ankylosing spondylitis. One entry per CDR3 protein results from TCRdb running MiXCR on the 5' RACE reads. The table includes about 540,000 distinct CDR3 sequences, roughly 13% detected once. This clonotype was picked up many times. What it recognizes is unknown. Study results and caveats: Seemingly distinctive of ankylosing spondylitis blood was a TCR beta motif formed by eight highly homologous variants.

Sequences were obtained from blood, either unsorted or a sorted T cell fraction (not recorded which). This TCR was sampled from a male donor with ankylosing spondylitis.

The CDR3 DNA reads as TGTGCCAGCAGCCAAGGTCGGGGCTTTAGGACTAGCTTCGGTGATGAGCAGTTCTTC. As protein: CASSQGRGFRTSFGDEQFF. The genes are TRBV14 and TRBJ2-1; 8 nucleotides agree with TRBD2. V gave up 1 base and J gave up 8 bases; unmatched junction bases: 19. The germline CDR1 and CDR2 sequences are SGHDN and FVKESK. The CDR3 is 19 residues long.